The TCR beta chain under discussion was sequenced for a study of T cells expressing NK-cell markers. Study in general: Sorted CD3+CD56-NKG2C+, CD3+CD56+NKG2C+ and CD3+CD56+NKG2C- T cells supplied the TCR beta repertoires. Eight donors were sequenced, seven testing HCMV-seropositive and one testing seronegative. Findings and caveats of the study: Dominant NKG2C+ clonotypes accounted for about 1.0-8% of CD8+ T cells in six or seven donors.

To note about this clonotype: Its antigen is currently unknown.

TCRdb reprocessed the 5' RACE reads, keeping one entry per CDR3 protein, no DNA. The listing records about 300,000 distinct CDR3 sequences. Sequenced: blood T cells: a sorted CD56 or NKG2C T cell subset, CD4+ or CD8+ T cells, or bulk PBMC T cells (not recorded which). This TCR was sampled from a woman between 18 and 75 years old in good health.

CDR3 loop: CAISESMGVSYNEQFF. The chain is built from TRBV10-3 and TRBJ2-1. The CDR3 has 16 residues. Per the germline V gene, CDR1 is ENHRY and CDR2 is SYGVKD.